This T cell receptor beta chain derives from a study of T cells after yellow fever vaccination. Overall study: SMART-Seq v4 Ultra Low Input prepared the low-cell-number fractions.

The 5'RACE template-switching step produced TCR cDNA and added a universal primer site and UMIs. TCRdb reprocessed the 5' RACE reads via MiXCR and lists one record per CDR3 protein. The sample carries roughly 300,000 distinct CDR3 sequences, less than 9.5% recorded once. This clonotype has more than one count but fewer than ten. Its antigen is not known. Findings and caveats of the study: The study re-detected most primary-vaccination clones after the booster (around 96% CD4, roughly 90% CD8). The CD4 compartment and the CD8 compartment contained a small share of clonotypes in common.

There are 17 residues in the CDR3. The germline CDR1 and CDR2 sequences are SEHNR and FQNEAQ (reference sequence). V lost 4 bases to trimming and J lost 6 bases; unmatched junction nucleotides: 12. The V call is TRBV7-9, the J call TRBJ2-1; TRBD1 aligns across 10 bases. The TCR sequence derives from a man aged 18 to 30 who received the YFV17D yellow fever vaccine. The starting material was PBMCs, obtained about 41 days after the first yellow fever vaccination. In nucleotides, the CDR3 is TGTGCCAGCAGCTACACCCCCCGGGACAGGGGCCGCAATGAGCAGTTCTTC. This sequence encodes CASSYTPRDRGRNEQFF.